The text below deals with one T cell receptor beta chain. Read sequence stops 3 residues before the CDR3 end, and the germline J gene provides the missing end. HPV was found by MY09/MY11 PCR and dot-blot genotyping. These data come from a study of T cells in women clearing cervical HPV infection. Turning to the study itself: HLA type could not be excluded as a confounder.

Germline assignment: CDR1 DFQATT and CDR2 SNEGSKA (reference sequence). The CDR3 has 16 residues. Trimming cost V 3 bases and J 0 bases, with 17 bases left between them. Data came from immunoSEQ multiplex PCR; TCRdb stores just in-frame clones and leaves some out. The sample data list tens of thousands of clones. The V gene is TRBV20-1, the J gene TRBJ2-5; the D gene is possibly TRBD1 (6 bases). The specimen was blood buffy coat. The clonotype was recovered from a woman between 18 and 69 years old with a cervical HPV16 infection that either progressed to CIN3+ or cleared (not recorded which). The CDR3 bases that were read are TGCAGTGCTAGGCCCCTTCAGGGGCCGTACCAAGAGACC. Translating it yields CSARPLQGPYQET. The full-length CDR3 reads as CSARPLQGPYQETQYF.